This entry concerns a single TCR beta chain. The CDR3 has 15 amino acids. The germline V and J ends were trimmed by 2 bases and 7 bases, with 16 bases remaining between them. Germline V gives CDR1 SGDLS, CDR2 YYNGEE. These data come from a study of blood T cells in healthy people across ages. Using a J-beta primer mix together with a sample-barcoded 5' primer, a second PCR was run for roughly 6 to 11 cycles. TCRdb ran MiXCR on the 5' RACE reads and lists one entry per CDR3 protein. Of just under 550,000 distinct CDR3 sequences in the sample, 24% are singletons; the top ten hold roughly 9.4%. The same specimen was also included in a second study, on T cells of mothers and their children. That paper adds: Per 15 ul, 1.5 ug of RNA was used, with all extracted RNA going into cDNA synthesis.

The sample comprised blood. The clonotype was recovered from a boy aged 5-17 years in good health. This chain connects TRBV9 to TRBJ2-1, with D unclear. The DNA for the CDR3 is TGTGCCAGCAGCGTGGCAACCTCTGGGTGGAATGAGCAGTTCTTC. Protein: CASSVATSGWNEQFF. The full variable domain, its missing parts supplied by reference TRBV9 and TRBJ2-1, is DSGVTQTPKHLITATGQRVTLRCSPRSGDLSVYWYQQSLDQGLQFLIQYYNGEERAKGNILERFSAQQFPDLHSELNLSSLELGDSALYFCASSVATSGWNEQFFGPGTRLTVL.